Presented here are 29 T cell receptor beta chains from one specimen sequenced in a study of blood T cell repertoires in COVID-19. TCRdb keeps only in-frame clones here, not all; method: immunoSEQ multiplex PCR. The table records hundreds of thousands of clones, about 90% of them present only once. Sequenced input: peripheral blood. All receptors derive from a young woman who had recovered from COVID-19.

The genes are TRBV4-3 and TRBJ2-1; no firm D call. The germline gives CDR1 LGHNA, CDR2 YSLEER. This CDR3 spans 16 amino acids. V lost 0 bases and J lost 1, with 10 bases in between. The CDR3 DNA reads TGCGCCAGCAGCCAAGATTATGACTCATCCTACAATGAGCAGTTCTTC. This translates into CASSQDYDSSYNEQFF.

This clone was observed a single time. This CDR3 is CAIATSGGSYEQYF. DNA of the CDR3: TGTGCCATCGCGACTAGCGGGGGGTCTTACGAGCAGTACTTC. V usage is TRBV6-1 and J usage is TRBJ2-7; the match to TRBD2 covers 13 bases. This CDR3 has 14 amino acids. Germline CDR1 is MNHNS and CDR2 is SASEGT. V trimming: 10 bases; J trimming: 4 bases; junction bases outside the gene matches: 7.

The rearrangement joins TRBV14 to TRBJ2-3; a weak D match, TRBD2 (5 bases). Germline V lookup: CDR1 SGHDN, CDR2 FVKESK. The CDR3 has 14 amino acids. Deletions cut 7 bases from V and 4 bases from J, with 15 bases between. CDR3 residues: CASNRGRIADTQYF. The CDR3 coding sequence is TGTGCCAGCAATCGTGGGAGAATCGCAGATACGCAGTATTTT.

This clone was seen more than once but under ten times. This rearrangement joins TRBV4-1 to TRBJ1-1, with 9 bases aligning to TRBD1. Looked up from germline, CDR1 is MGHRA and CDR2 is YSYEKL. Trimming took 1 base from V and 6 from J; bases not matched to a gene: 9. The CDR3 loop spans 16 amino acids. Here the CDR3 reads CASSQVRQGGKAEAFF. The CDR3 coding sequence is TGCGCCAGCAGCCAAGTTCGACAGGGGGGTAAGGCTGAAGCTTTCTTT.

The V and J genes are TRBV7-3 and TRBJ2-7, with 13 positions matching TRBD2. Germline CDR1 reads SGHTA; CDR2 reads FQGTGA. J gave up 9 bases and V 5 bases, and 7 bases lay outside the gene matches. This CDR3 has 14 residues. The CDR3 DNA sequence: TGTGCCAGCAGCCTACGGACTAGCGGGGGCCGGCAGTACTTC. It specifies CASSLRTSGGRQYF.

The J gene is TRBJ2-2, the V gene TRBV4-3; D ambiguous. Germline CDR1 LGHNA, CDR2 YSLEER. The CDR3 extends over 16 amino acids. V was pared by 3 bases and J by 4 bases, with 15 bases between. CDR3 DNA sequence: TGCGCCAGCAGCCAGCGGCGTTTCTCGGCCACCGGGGAGCTGTTTTTT. It codes for CASSQRRFSATGELFF.

This clone appeared a single time. V and J are TRBV6-6 and TRBJ1-4; 8 bases line up with TRBD1. Germline-derived CDR1 and CDR2 are MNHNY and SVGAGI (reference sequence). CDR3 size: 16 residues. V lost 5 bases and J lost 3; bases outside the gene matches: 8. CDR3 bases: TGTGCCAGCAGTACTCTCGGACAGGGCCCTAATGAAAAACTGTTTTTT. Amino acid sequence: CASSTLGQGPNEKLFF.

The V call is TRBV5-1, the J call TRBJ2-7; the match to TRBD2 covers 12 bases. J lost 5 bases, V lost 0 bases, and 9 bases had no gene match. The CDR3 has 17 residues. The germline CDR1 and CDR2 sequences are SGHRS and YFSETQ. DNA for the CDR3: TGCGCCAGCAGCTTGGACGGGGGGACTAGCGGGTGGGACGAGCAGTACTTC. Its translation is CASSLDGGTSGWDEQYF.

The chain joins TRBV7-8 to TRBJ1-5; 7 bases are a match to TRBD1. J was trimmed by 5 bases and V by 1 base; bases with no gene match: 2. There are 14 residues in the CDR3. Germline CDR1 and CDR2: SGHVS and FQNEAQ. CDR3: CASSLGQGDQPQHF. CDR3 bases: TGTGCCAGCAGCTTAGGACAGGGAGATCAGCCCCAGCATTTT.

A single count supports this clone. V gene TRBV7-8 combines with J gene TRBJ1-6; maybe TRBD1 (5 bases). The germline V gene has CDR1 SGHVS and CDR2 FQNEAQ. V was pared by 7 bases and J by 11 bases, with 18 bases between. This CDR3 has 14 amino acids. The CDR3 region has the DNA TGTGCCAGCACCCCCGACAGAGGCAAGACACCCCTCCACTTT. Its translation: CASTPDRGKTPLHF. The whole variable domain, filled in from reference TRBV7-8 and TRBJ1-6, reads GAGVSQSPRYKVAKRGQDVALRCDPISGHVSLFWYQQALGQGPEFLTYFQNEAQLDKSGLPSDRFFAERPEGSVSTLKIQRTQQEDSAVYLCASTPDRGKTPLHFGNGTRLTVT.

This chain connects TRBV2 to TRBJ1-1; tentative D call: TRBD1 (5 bases). Germline V gives CDR1 SNHLY, CDR2 FYNNEI. The germline V and J ends were trimmed by 8 bases and 5 bases, with 9 bases remaining between them. The CDR3 has 11 amino acids. CDR3 loop: CASGGKTEAFF. The CDR3 DNA reads as TGTGCCAGCGGGGGGAAGACTGAAGCTTTCTTT.

This clone was found many times. The V call is TRBV9, the J call TRBJ2-2, with a tentative D call TRBD1 (6 bases). CDR3 size: 14 residues. V lost 0 bases, J lost 8 bases, and 11 bases lay in between. Germline lookup yields CDR1 SGDLS and CDR2 YYNGEE. The CDR3 here is CASSVGGQVGELFF. CDR3 DNA sequence: TGTGCCAGCAGCGTAGGGGGGCAGGTAGGGGAGCTGTTTTTT. The full variable domain, with the rest looked up from reference TRBV9 and TRBJ2-2, is DSGVTQTPKHLITATGQRVTLRCSPRSGDLSVYWYQQSLDQGLQFLIQYYNGEERAKGNILERFSAQQFPDLHSELNLSSLELGDSALYFCASSVGGQVGELFFGEGSRLTVL.

The J gene is TRBJ1-1, the V gene TRBV11-2; possibly TRBD1 for D (6 bases). The germline V gene has CDR1 SGHAT and CDR2 FQNNGV. This CDR3 has 15 amino acids. Trimming pared 5 bases from V and 5 bases from J, leaving 18 bases between. The CDR3 DNA reads TGTGCCAGCAGCGCAACAGGGACCGTTAAGACTGAAGCTTTCTTT. This sequence encodes CASSATGTVKTEAFF.

The CDR3 protein is CASSLTGTDYGYTF. The CDR3, as DNA: TGCGCCAGCAGCTTAACCGGGACAGACTATGGCTACACCTTC. This chain connects TRBV5-1 to TRBJ1-2; 7 nucleotides match TRBD1. Per the germline V gene, CDR1 is SGHRS and CDR2 is YFSETQ. This CDR3 spans 14 amino acids. With V trimmed by 2 bases and J by 3 bases, 4 bases remained unmatched.

This clone showed up many times. This rearrangement joins TRBV19 to TRBJ2-7; 8 bases line up with TRBD1. The CDR3 sequence is 15 residues long. Germline values: CDR1 LNHDA, CDR2 SQIVND (reference sequence). Trimming cost V 1 base and J 5 bases; bases outside gene matches: 7. This CDR3 is CASSIGGTGVDEQYF. The CDR3, as DNA: TGTGCCAGTAGTATAGGGGGGACAGGTGTGGACGAGCAGTACTTC.

The chain has TRBV12-5 and TRBJ1-2; tentative D call: TRBD1 (6 bases). Germline CDR1 reads LGHNT; CDR2 reads FRNRAP. The CDR3 covers 13 residues. The germline V and J ends were trimmed by 3 bases and 4 bases, with 9 bases remaining between them. The CDR3 DNA reads as TGTGCTAGTGGTTTCAACAGGGTCTATGGCTACACCTTC. As protein: CASGFNRVYGYTF.

The gene calls are TRBV19 and TRBJ2-7, with D perhaps TRBD1 (5 bases). The CDR3 extends over 14 amino acids. CDR1 and CDR2 from the germline V gene are LNHDA and SQIVND (reference sequence). Deletions cut 6 bases from V and 1 base from J, with 13 bases between. The CDR3 DNA is TGTGCCAGTAGCACTGACAGTATTTCCTACGAGCAGTACTTC. Its protein product is CASSTDSISYEQYF.

The V gene is TRBV9, the J gene TRBJ1-6; a weak D match, TRBD1 (6 bases). Trimming took 2 bases from V and 0 from J, leaving 9 bases between them. The CDR3 is 16 residues long. Germline CDR1 is SGDLS and CDR2 is YYNGEE. The CDR3 DNA sequence: TGTGCCAGCAGCGTCCACAGGGACTCCTATAATTCACCCCTCCACTTT. As protein: CASSVHRDSYNSPLHF.

This chain uses TRBV5-4 with TRBJ1-5; D remains ambiguous. CDR1 is SGHNT and CDR2 is YYREEE in the germline V gene (reference sequence). This CDR3 is built from 12 residues. Between the trimmed V and J ends, which lost 2 bases and 6 bases, there was a span of 6 bases. The CDR3 coding sequence is TGTGCCAGCAGCTTTCCGGGTCAGCCCCAGCATTTT. Translated, it gives CASSFPGQPQHF.

The rearrangement links TRBV12-3 or TRBV12-4 to TRBJ1-1; TRBD1 might be the D (5 bases). V was clipped by 6 bases and J by 5 bases, with 13 bases between them. CDR3 length equals 13 residues. The CDR3 DNA follows: TGTGCCAGCAGGGACACGGAAATAACTGAAGCTTTCTTT. This codes for CASRDTEITEAFF.

The chain recombines TRBV30 with TRBJ1-3; possible D gene TRBD1, 6 bases. V shed 6 bases and J shed 11 bases, with 20 bases lying between them. The CDR3 sequence is 13 residues long. Germline CDR1 reads GTSNPN; CDR2 reads SVGIG (reference sequence). Here the CDR3 reads CACEGGREAPIYF. In DNA, the CDR3 is TGTGCCTGCGAGGGGGGGCGCGAAGCTCCCATATATTTT.

The CDR3, as DNA: TGTGCCAGCAGCTTAGTAGGGGCAGATACGCAGTATTTT. This translates into CASSLVGADTQYF. This chain joins TRBV7-9 and TRBJ2-3; D is perhaps TRBD1 (5 bases). Germline V CDR1 and CDR2: SEHNR, FQNEAQ (reference sequence). V was cut by 1 base and J by 4 bases, with 6 bases left in between. This CDR3 comprises 13 residues. Variable domain in full (rest from reference TRBV7-9 and TRBJ2-3): DTGVSQNPRHKITKRGQNVTFRCDPISEHNRLYWYRQTLGQGPEFLTYFQNEAQLEKSRLLSDRFSAERPKGSFSTLEIQRTEQGDSAMYLCASSLVGADTQYFGPGTRLTVL.

CDR3 DNA sequence: TGTGCCAGCAGTTTATTTGGGCGGGGCTACGAGCAGTACTTC. Amino acid sequence: CASSLFGRGYEQYF. The chain carries TRBV27 and TRBJ2-7; D perhaps matches TRBD2 (6 bases). V dropped 1 base and J dropped 3 bases, with 10 bases sitting between them. Per germline, CDR1 MNHEY and CDR2 SMNVEV (reference sequence). CDR3 size: 14 residues.

CDR3 sequence (DNA): TGTGCCACCAGCAGAGTATTGAGAAGATTCTCCTACGAGCAGTACTTC. This gives the protein CATSRVLRRFSYEQYF. The V call is TRBV15, the J call TRBJ2-7; D is ambiguous. Between the trimmed V and J ends, which lost 1 base and 0 bases, there was a span of 13 bases. Germline CDR1 is LNHNV and CDR2 is YYDKDF (reference sequence). This CDR3 has 16 amino acids.

Worth noting for this clone: Other DNA sequences in the sample encode the same CDR3. J is TRBJ1-5 and V is TRBV27; possible D gene TRBD1, 5 bases. V was shortened by 3 bases and J by 7 bases, with 13 bases between the two germline ends. Germline assignment: CDR1 MNHEY and CDR2 SMNVEV (reference sequence). The CDR3 has 14 residues. The CDR3 spells CASSFLGVGQPQHF. The CDR3 DNA is TGTGCCAGCAGTTTTTTAGGGGTTGGCCAGCCCCAGCATTTT.

The chain links TRBV5-1 to TRBJ1-1, with D uncertain. Trimming took off 2 bases at V and 0 bases at J, with 8 bases between the two ends. The germline gives CDR1 SGHRS, CDR2 YFSETQ. The CDR3 consists of 14 residues. In DNA form, the CDR3 reads TGCGCCAGCAGCTTTACTGGGCTGAACACTGAAGCTTTCTTT. It encodes CASSFTGLNTEAFF.

This sequence joins TRBV6-5 and TRBJ2-1, with D tentatively TRBD2 (6 bases). Germline assignment: CDR1 MNHEY and CDR2 SVGAGI. The CDR3 loop spans 13 amino acids. Trimming left V 8 bases short and J 2 bases short, with 10 bases between. This CDR3 is CASVTSPYNEQFF. DNA for the CDR3: TGTGCCAGCGTTACTAGCCCCTACAATGAGCAGTTCTTC.

This chain connects TRBV11-2 to TRBJ2-1, with TRBD2 as a possible D gene (6 bases). Germline CDR1 SGHAT, CDR2 FQNNGV. The CDR3 is made up of 15 amino acids. The germline V and J ends were trimmed by 3 bases and 1 base, with 10 bases remaining between them. The CDR3 reads CASSFRAGSYNEQFF. Here the CDR3 DNA reads TGTGCCAGCAGCTTCCGGGCGGGGTCCTACAATGAGCAGTTCTTC.

As regards this clone: Different DNA sequences within this sample yield the same CDR3. The V call is TRBV7-2, the J call TRBJ1-1; TRBD1 matches 10 bases. J was trimmed by 4 bases and V by 5 bases; bases with no gene match: 4. Per the germline V gene, CDR1 is SGHTA and CDR2 is FQGNSA. This CDR3 spans 14 amino acids. The chain's CDR3 is CASSRDRGSTEAFF. CDR3 DNA sequence: TGTGCCAGCAGCAGGGACAGGGGTAGCACTGAAGCTTTCTTT.